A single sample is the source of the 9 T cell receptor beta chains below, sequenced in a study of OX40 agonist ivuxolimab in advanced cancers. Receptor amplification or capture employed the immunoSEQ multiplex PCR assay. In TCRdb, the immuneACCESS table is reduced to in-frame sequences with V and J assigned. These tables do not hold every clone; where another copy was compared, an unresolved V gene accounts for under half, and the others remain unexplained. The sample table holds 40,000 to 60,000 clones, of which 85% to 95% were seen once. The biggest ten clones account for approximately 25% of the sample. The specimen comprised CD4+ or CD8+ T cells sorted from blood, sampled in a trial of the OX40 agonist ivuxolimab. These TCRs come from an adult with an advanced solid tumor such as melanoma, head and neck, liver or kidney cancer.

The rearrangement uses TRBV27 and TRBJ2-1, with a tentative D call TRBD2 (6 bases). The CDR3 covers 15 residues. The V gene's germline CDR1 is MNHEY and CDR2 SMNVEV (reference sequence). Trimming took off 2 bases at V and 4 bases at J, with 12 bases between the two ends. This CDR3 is CASSLGGILYNEQFF. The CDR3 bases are TGTGCCAGCAGTTTAGGGGGGATCCTTTACAATGAGCAGTTCTTC.

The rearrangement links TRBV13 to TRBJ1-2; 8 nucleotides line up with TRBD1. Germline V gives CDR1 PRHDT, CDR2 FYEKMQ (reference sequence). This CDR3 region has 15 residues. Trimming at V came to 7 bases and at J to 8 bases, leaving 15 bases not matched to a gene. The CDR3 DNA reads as TGTGCCAGCACTCAGACAGGGGACGCGACTGGGGGCTACACCTTC. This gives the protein CASTQTGDATGGYTF.

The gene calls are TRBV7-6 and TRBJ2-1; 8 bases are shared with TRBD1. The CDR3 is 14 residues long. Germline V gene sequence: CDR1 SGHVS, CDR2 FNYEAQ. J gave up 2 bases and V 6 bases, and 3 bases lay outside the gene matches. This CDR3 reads CASRATGAYNEQFF. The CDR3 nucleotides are TGTGCCAGCAGGGCGACAGGGGCCTACAATGAGCAGTTCTTC.

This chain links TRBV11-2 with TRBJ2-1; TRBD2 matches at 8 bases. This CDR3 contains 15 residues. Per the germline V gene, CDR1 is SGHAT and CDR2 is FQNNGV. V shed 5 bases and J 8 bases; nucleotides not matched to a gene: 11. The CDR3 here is CASSPERELLHEQFF. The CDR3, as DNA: TGTGCCAGCAGCCCCGAGCGGGAGTTACTCCATGAGCAGTTCTTC.

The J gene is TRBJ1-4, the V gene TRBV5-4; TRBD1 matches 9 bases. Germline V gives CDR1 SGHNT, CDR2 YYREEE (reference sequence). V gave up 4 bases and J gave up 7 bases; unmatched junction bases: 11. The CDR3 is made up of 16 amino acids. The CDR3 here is CASSTRTGTGSEKLFF. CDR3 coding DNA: TGTGCCAGCAGCACTAGAACCGGGACAGGGAGTGAAAAACTGTTTTTT.

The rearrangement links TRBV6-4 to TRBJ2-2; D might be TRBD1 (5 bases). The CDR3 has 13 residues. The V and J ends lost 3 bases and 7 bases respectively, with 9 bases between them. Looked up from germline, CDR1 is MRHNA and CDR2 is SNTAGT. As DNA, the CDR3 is TGTGCCAGCAGTGAACAGGAGAGCGGGGAGCTGTTTTTT. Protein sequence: CASSEQESGELFF.

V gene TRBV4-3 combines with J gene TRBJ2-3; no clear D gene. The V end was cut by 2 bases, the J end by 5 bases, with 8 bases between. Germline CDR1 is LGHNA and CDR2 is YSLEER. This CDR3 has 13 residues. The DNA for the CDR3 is TGCGCCAGCAGCCAATTGATGATAGATACGCAGTATTTT. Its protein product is CASSQLMIDTQYF.

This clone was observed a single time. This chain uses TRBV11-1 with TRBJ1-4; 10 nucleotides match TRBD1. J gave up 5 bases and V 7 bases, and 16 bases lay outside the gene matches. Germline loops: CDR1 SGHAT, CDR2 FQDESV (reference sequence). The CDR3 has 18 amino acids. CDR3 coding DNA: TGTGCCAGCACTTCGCGCCCGGGACAGGGGATTCTAAATGAAAAACTGTTTTTT. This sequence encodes CASTSRPGQGILNEKLFF.

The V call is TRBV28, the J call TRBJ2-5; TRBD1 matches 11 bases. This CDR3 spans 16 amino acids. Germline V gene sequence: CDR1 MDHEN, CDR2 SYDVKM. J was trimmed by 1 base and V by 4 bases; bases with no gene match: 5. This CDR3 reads CASSSGGTGGQETQYF. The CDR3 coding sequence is TGTGCCAGCAGTTCCGGTGGGACAGGGGGCCAAGAGACCCAGTACTTC.